One sample yielded the 15 T cell receptor beta chains listed below, sequenced in a study of blood T cell repertoires in COVID-19. Method: immunoSEQ multiplex PCR; TCRdb's copy keeps in-frame clones and lacks some. There are roughly 80,000 clones in the sample; about nine tenths occur only once, and roughly 1.9% lies in the top ten. The sample comprised peripheral blood. These receptors originate from a woman aged 55-70 years with acute or convalescent COVID-19.

This sequence joins TRBV4-2 and TRBJ2-5; TRBD1 is a possible D gene (6 bases). The V end was cut by 5 bases, the J end by 0 bases, with 13 bases between. Looked up from germline, CDR1 is LGHNA and CDR2 is YNFKEQ. The CDR3 loop spans 15 amino acids. In DNA form, the CDR3 reads TGTGCCAGCAGCACCCGGACAGCGTACCAAGAGACCCAGTACTTC. As protein: CASSTRTAYQETQYF.

The chain employs TRBV18 and TRBJ2-3, with 9 bases lining up with TRBD1. This CDR3 is 16 amino acids long. Germline values: CDR1 KGHSH, CDR2 LQKENI. J lost 3 bases, V lost 2 bases, and 6 bases had no gene match. The CDR3 protein is CASSPLRTGDTDTQYF. In nucleotides, the CDR3 is TGTGCCAGCTCACCATTGAGGACAGGGGATACAGATACGCAGTATTTT. The variable domain in full, completed from reference TRBV18 and TRBJ2-3, reads NAGVMQNPRHLVRRRGQEARLRCSPMKGHSHVYWYRQLPEEGLKFMVYLQKENIIDESGMPKERFSAEFPKEGPSILRIQQVVRGDSAAYFCASSPLRTGDTDTQYFGPGTRLTVL.

The chain recombines TRBV18 with TRBJ2-2, with TRBD2 identical over 11 bases. The CDR3 totals 19 residues. The junction had 10 bases not matched to a gene; V was cut back by 0 bases and J by 4 bases. From germline, CDR1 is KGHSH and CDR2 LQKENI. This CDR3 reads CASSPPGTSGTGGTGELFF. In DNA, the CDR3 is TGTGCCAGCTCACCACCCGGGACTAGCGGAACAGGGGGCACCGGGGAGCTGTTTTTT.

The chain has TRBV11-2 and TRBJ2-1; TRBD1 aligns across 9 bases. The CDR3 runs to 14 residues. Germline lookup yields CDR1 SGHAT and CDR2 FQNNGV. V was clipped by 4 bases and J by 3 bases; unmatched bases: 1. The CDR3 region is CASSWDRVYNEQFF. In nucleotides, the CDR3 is TGTGCCAGCAGCTGGGACAGGGTCTACAATGAGCAGTTCTTC.

The chain uses TRBV7-9 and TRBJ1-2; 7 bases agree with TRBD1. From germline, CDR1 is SEHNR and CDR2 FQNEAQ (reference sequence). The CDR3 extends over 14 amino acids. The J segment lost 5 bases and the V segment lost 5 bases, leaving 8 bases of the junction unmatched. CDR3 nucleotide sequence: TGTGCCAGCAGCCCAGGGGGACAGCTTTATGGCTACACCTTC. Translated: CASSPGGQLYGYTF.

V usage is TRBV2 and J usage is TRBJ1-4; D might be TRBD1 (5 bases). From germline, CDR1 is SNHLY and CDR2 FYNNEI. Trimming left V 4 bases short and J 8 bases short, with 14 bases between. The CDR3 runs 14 residues. CDR3 coding DNA: TGTGCCAGCAGTGGACAGACGGGGGGGGAAAAACTGTTTTTT. Protein: CASSGQTGGEKLFF. Based on the CDR3 plus reference TRBV2 and TRBJ1-4, the full variable domain is EPEVTQTPSHQVTQMGQEVILRCVPISNHLYFYWYRQILGQKVEFLVSFYNNEISEKSEIFDDQFSVERPDGSNFTLKIRSTKLEDSAMYFCASSGQTGGEKLFFGSGTQLSVL.

The rearrangement uses TRBV7-9 and TRBJ2-7; 7 nucleotides match TRBD1. V gave up 6 bases and J gave up 2 bases; unmatched junction bases: 10. CDR1 and CDR2 from the germline V gene are SEHNR and FQNEAQ (reference sequence). CDR3 length equals 15 residues. CDR3 region: CASSSTTGVTYEQYF. The CDR3 DNA sequence: TGTGCCAGCAGTTCCACCACAGGGGTAACCTACGAGCAGTACTTC. Supplemented by reference TRBV7-9 and TRBJ2-7, the full variable domain reads DTGVSQNPRHKITKRGQNVTFRCDPISEHNRLYWYRQTLGQGPEFLTYFQNEAQLEKSRLLSDRFSAERPKGSFSTLEIQRTEQGDSAMYLCASSSTTGVTYEQYFGPGTRLTVT.

The rearrangement joins TRBV9 to TRBJ2-1; TRBD1 is a possible D gene (5 bases). The CDR3 is 16 amino acids. Germline CDR1 SGDLS, CDR2 YYNGEE. The V and J ends lost 0 bases and 8 bases respectively, with 18 bases between them. The CDR3, as DNA: TGTGCCAGCAGCGTAGGAATCGGAAACACAGGCGATGAGCAGTTCTTC. Translating it yields CASSVGIGNTGDEQFF.

V is TRBV28 and J is TRBJ1-2, with 9 bases fitting TRBD1. Germline trimming cut 5 bases from V and 7 bases from J; bases unmatched to any gene: 5. There are 13 residues in the CDR3. Per the germline V gene, CDR1 is MDHEN and CDR2 is SYDVKM. The CDR3 protein is CASSKGQGTGYTF. The CDR3 DNA reads as TGTGCCAGCAGTAAGGGACAGGGAACTGGCTACACCTTC.

The chain joins TRBV18 to TRBJ2-7; TRBD1 matches 8 bases. With 3 bases clipped from V and 3 bases from J, the junction kept 10 bases outside the gene matches. Germline lookup yields CDR1 KGHSH and CDR2 LQKENI. This CDR3 has 16 amino acids. CDR3 region: CASSPPPGTGGYEQYF. In DNA, the CDR3 is TGTGCCAGCTCACCCCCCCCCGGGACAGGTGGCTACGAGCAGTACTTC.

Regarding this clone: Other DNA sequences of this sample code for an identical CDR3. V usage is TRBV7-9 and J usage is TRBJ1-2; 10 bases agree with TRBD1. V shed 5 bases and J 2 bases; nucleotides not matched to a gene: 2. This CDR3 has 14 amino acids. In germline, CDR1 is SEHNR, CDR2 FQNEAQ (reference sequence). CDR3 sequence reads: CASSPGQGNYGYTF. As DNA, the CDR3 is TGTGCCAGCAGCCCGGGACAGGGGAACTATGGCTACACCTTC.

CDR3 nucleotides: TGTGCCAGCAGCCGGACAGGGGGCTTCGGTGAAAAACTGTTTTTT. Translating it yields CASSRTGGFGEKLFF. V gene TRBV28 combines with J gene TRBJ1-4; TRBD1 matches 11 bases. CDR3 length: 15 residues. Germline assignment: CDR1 MDHEN and CDR2 SYDVKM. V was clipped by 6 bases and J by 7 bases; unmatched bases: 7.

The rearrangement joins TRBV18 to TRBJ1-1, with D perhaps matching TRBD1 (5 bases). Germline V gene data show CDR1 as KGHSH and CDR2 as LQKENI. Trimming removed 8 bases from V and 0 bases from J, with 7 bases in between. The CDR3 has 12 residues. The CDR3 here is CASRGMNTEAFF. The DNA of the CDR3 is TGTGCCAGCCGGGGGATGAACACTGAAGCTTTCTTT.

The rearrangement uses TRBV2 and TRBJ2-7; 13 nucleotides match TRBD2. Trimming at V came to 8 bases and at J to 7 bases, leaving 8 bases not matched to a gene. In germline, CDR1 is SNHLY, CDR2 FYNNEI. This CDR3 spans 14 amino acids. CDR3 sequence: CASSRLAGGGEQYF. The DNA of the CDR3 is TGTGCCAGCTCGAGACTAGCGGGGGGTGGAGAGCAGTACTTC.

The chain has TRBV6-2 or TRBV6-3 and TRBJ1-1; D unclear. In germline, CDR1 is MNHEY, CDR2 SVGEGT. V was cut by 5 bases and J by 3 bases, with 16 bases left in between. The CDR3 has 15 amino acids. CDR3 loop: CASSPSGRFDTEAFF. The CDR3 DNA reads TGTGCCAGCAGTCCGAGCGGCAGGTTCGACACTGAAGCTTTCTTT.